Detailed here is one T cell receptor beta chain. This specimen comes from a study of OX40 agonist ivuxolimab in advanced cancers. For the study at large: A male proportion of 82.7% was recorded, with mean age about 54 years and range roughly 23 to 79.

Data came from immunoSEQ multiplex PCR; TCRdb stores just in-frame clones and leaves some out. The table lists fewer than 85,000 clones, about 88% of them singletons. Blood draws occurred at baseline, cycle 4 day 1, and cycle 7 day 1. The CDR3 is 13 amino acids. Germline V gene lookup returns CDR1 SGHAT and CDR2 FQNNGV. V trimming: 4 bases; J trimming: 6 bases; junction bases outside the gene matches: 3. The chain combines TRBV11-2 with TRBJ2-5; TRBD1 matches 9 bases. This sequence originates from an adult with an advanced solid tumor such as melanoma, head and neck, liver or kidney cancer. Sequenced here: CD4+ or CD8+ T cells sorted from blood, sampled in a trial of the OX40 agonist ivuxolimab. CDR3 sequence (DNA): TGTGCCAGCAGCTCCGGACAGGGGCAGACCCAGTACTTC. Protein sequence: CASSSGQGQTQYF.